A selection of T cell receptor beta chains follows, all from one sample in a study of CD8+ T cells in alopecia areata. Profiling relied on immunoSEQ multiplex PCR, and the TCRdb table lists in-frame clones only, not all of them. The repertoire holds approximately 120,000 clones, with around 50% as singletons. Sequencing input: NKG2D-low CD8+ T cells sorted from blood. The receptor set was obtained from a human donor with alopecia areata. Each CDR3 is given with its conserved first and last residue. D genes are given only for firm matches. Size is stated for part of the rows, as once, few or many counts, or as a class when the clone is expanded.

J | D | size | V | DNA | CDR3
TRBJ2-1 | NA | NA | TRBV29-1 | TGCAGCGTTGAAAAAGGGCCCGACAATGAGCAGTTCTTC | CSVEKGPDNEQFF
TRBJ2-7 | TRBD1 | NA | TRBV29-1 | TGCAGCGTTGAGGGACAGGGGGCGCGAGTTCGGACCTACGAGCAGTACTTC | CSVEGQGARVRTYEQYF
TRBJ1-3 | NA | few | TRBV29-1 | TGCAGCGTGGAAACGGGGCGGTCAGGAAACACCATATATTTT | CSVETGRSGNTIYF
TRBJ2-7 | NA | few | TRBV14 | TGTGCCAGTGCATCCAGGGGGGCCTACGAGCAGTACTTC | CASASRGAYEQYF
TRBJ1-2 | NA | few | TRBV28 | TGTGCCAGCATTCTCGTCGGCTACACCTTC | CASILVGYTF
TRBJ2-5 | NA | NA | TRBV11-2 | TGTGCCAGCGCCTCCCGCGCCCAGTACTTC | CASASRAQYF
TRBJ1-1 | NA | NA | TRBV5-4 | TGTGCCAGCAGCATGGACCCATCCCCAAACACTGAAGCTTTCTTT | CASSMDPSPNTEAFF
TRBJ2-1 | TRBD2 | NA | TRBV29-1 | TGCAGCGTGACTAGCGGGAGATACAATGAGCAGTTCTTC | CSVTSGRYNEQFF
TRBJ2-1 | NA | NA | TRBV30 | TGTGCCTGGAGTTCCTATGACAATGAGCAGTTCTTC | CAWSSYDNEQFF
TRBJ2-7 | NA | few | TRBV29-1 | TGCAGCGTTGAACTCCAGGTTGGGGAATACGAGCAGTACTTC | CSVELQVGEYEQYF
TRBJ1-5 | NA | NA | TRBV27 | TGTGCCAGCAGTTTCGCTGACCGTAGTCAGCCCCAGCATTTT | CASSFADRSQPQHF
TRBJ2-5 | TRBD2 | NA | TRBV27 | TGTGCCAGCAGTCTTGAGACTAGCGGGAGGGCAGAGACCCAGTACTTC | CASSLETSGRAETQYF
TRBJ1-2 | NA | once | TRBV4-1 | TGCGCCAGCAGCCCTAGGACTCTCGGGGATGGCTACACCTTC | CASSPRTLGDGYTF
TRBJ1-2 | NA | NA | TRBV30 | TGTGCCTGGAGTGTGTCCGGTGGTGATATTGGATATGGCTACACCTTC | CAWSVSGGDIGYGYTF
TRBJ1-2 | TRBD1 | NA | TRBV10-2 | TGCGCCAGCAGTGGGACAGGGGATGGCTACACCTTC | CASSGTGDGYTF
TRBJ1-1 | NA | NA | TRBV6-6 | TGTGCCAGCAGCCCACCCCCTGGTGGGCATGGCACTGAAGCTTTCTTT | CASSPPPGGHGTEAFF
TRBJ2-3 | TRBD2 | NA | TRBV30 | TGTGCCTGGAGTGGACTAGCCGGCAGCAGGAATACGCAGTATTTT | CAWSGLAGSRNTQYF
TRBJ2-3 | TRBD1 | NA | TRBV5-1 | TGCGCCAGCAGCCCCGGGACAGGGGGCGCCGGCACAGATACGCAGTATTTT | CASSPGTGGAGTDTQYF
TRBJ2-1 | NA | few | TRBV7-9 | TGTGCCAGCAGCGCAGGGAGTGGTGAGCAGTTCTTC | CASSAGSGEQFF
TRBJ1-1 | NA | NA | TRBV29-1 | TGCAGCGTTGAGGGGGGAGGCGGGACTGAAGCTTTCTTT | CSVEGGGGTEAFF
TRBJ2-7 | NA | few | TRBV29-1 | TGCAGCGTTGTGCGAGGGTTCGAGCAGTACTTC | CSVVRGFEQYF
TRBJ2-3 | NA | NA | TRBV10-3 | TGTGCCATCAGTGCCCAGCGGGCGGATACGCAGTATTTT | CAISAQRADTQYF
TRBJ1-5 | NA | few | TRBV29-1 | TGCAGCGTTGAAGGGTACGGTCCCCCCGGGAGGTATAATCAGCCCCAGCATTTT | CSVEGYGPPGRYNQPQHF
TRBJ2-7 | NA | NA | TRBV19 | TGTGCCAGTAGTATTATTCCGGGAAACTACGAGCAGTACTTC | CASSIIPGNYEQYF
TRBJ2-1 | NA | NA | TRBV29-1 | TGCAGCGGAATATACAGGGTTGACTACAATGAGCAGTTCTTC | CSGIYRVDYNEQFF
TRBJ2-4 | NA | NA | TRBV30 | TGTGCCTGGAGCGCACAGGAAAAGAAAAACATTCAGTACTTC | CAWSAQEKKNIQYF
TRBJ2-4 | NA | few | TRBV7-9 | TGTGCCAGCAGCTTGACGGGGGAAGCCAAAAACATTCAGTACTTC | CASSLTGEAKNIQYF
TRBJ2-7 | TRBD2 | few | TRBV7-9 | TGTGCCAGCAGCTTCCCTCTAGCGGGCTCCTCCTACGAGCAGTACTTC | CASSFPLAGSSYEQYF
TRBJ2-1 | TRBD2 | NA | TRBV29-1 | TGCAGCGTTGCTCTAGCGGGGGGAAATGAGCAGTTCTTC | CSVALAGGNEQFF
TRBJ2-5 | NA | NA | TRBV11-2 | TGTGCCAGCAGCTTGAGGGGGGGGCGAGAGACCCAGTACTTC | CASSLRGGRETQYF
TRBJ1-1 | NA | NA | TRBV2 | TGTGCCAGCAGTGATCAGGGTGGGGGGACTGAAGCTTTCTTT | CASSDQGGGTEAFF
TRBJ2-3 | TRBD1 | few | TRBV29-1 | TGCAGCGTTGATCCTTGGGACAGGTGGGGGACAGATACGCAGTATTTT | CSVDPWDRWGTDTQYF
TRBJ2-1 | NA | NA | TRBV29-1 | TGCAGCGTTGAAGCGTCGGGAGTCTACAATGAGCAGTTCTTC | CSVEASGVYNEQFF
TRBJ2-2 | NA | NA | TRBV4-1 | TGCGCCAGCAGCCATCCTACCAACACCGGGGAGCTGTTTTTT | CASSHPTNTGELFF
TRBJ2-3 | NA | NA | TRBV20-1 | TGCAGTGCTAGTACCGGTACGCAGTATTTT | CSASTGTQYF
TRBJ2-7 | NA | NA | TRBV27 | TGTGCCAGCAGGCCCGGGGGACAAGGCTACGAGCAGTACTTC | CASRPGGQGYEQYF
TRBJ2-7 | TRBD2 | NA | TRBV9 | TGTGCCTCCGCCCCGGGGGGGGGCTCCTACGAGCAGTACTTC | CASAPGGGSYEQYF
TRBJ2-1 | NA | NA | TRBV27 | TGTGCCAGCAGTGCCCCTAGTGAGCAGTTCTTC | CASSAPSEQFF
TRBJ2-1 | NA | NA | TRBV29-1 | TGCAGCACCAGCGGAAACAATGAGCAGTTCTTC | CSTSGNNEQFF
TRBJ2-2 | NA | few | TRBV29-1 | TGCAGCGTTGAAGAGGGAAGTTCCGGGGAGCTGTTTTTT | CSVEEGSSGELFF
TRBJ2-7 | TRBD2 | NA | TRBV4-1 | TGCGCCAGCAGCCCCGCCGGGGGTAGCGGGAGTTCCTACGAGCAGTACTTC | CASSPAGGSGSSYEQYF
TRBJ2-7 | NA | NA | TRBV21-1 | TGTGCCAGCAGCAGTGCCCTCCCTCGACTAGCGGGACCCTACGAGCAGTACTTC | CASSSALPRLAGPYEQYF
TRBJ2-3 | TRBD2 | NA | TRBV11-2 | TGTGCCAGTACCTTCTTAGCGGGAGGAACCACAGATACGCAGTATTTT | CASTFLAGGTTDTQYF
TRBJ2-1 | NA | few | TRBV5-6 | TGTGCCAGCAGCGGCGGCAGTGACAATGAGCAGTTCTTC | CASSGGSDNEQFF
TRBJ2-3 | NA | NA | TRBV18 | TGTGCCAGCTCACTTGGGAGTAGCACAGATACGCAGTATTTT | CASSLGSSTDTQYF
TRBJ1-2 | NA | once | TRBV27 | TGTGCCAGCAGTTTACGGCCCGGAAGCTATGGCTACACCTTC | CASSLRPGSYGYTF
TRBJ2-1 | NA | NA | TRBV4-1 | TGCGCCAGCAGCCAAGAATGGGGGAATGAGCAGTTCTTC | CASSQEWGNEQFF
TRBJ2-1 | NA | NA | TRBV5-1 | TGCGCCAGCAGCTTGGCCGGGATGACCTACAATGAGCAGTTCTTC | CASSLAGMTYNEQFF
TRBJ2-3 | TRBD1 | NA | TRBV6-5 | TGTGCCACGGGACAGGGAAACACAGATACGCAGTATTTT | CATGQGNTDTQYF
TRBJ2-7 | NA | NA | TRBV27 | TGTGCCAGCAGTTTAACACAGGGAAGGTACGAGCAGTACTTC | CASSLTQGRYEQYF
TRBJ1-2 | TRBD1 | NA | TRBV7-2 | TGTGCCAGCAGCCCCGGGACAGGGGTGGACTATGGCTACACCTTC | CASSPGTGVDYGYTF
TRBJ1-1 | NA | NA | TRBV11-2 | TGTGCCAGCAGCTTTGGCAAAGAAGCTTTCTTT | CASSFGKEAFF
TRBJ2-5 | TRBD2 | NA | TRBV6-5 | TGTGCCAGCGGGACTAGCGGGGGGATAGAGACCCAGTACTTC | CASGTSGGIETQYF
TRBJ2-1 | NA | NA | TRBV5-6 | TGTGCCAGCAGCTTGGGGGCCGTCAGTGAGCAGTTCTTC | CASSLGAVSEQFF
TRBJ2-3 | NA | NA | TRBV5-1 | TGCGCCAGCAGCTCCCCAACTAGAATAGATACGCAGTATTTT | CASSSPTRIDTQYF